Given below is one TCR beta chain in context. Other DNA sequences in this specimen translate into the identical CDR3. This specimen comes from a study of blood T cell repertoires in COVID-19. As for the study in general: Material from acute and convalescent COVID-19 was sourced from the United States, Italy and Spain. T cells, B-cell-depleted T cells, or PBMCs provided the cDNA or gDNA that served as material.

In the original workflow: Cell counts per sample came from amplifying reference gene primers. The table came from immunoSEQ multiplex PCR; TCRdb's copy has only in-frame clones and leaves some out. V and J calls and clone size are given by that table; D and trimming were obtained from the DNA. The sample records about 170,000 clones, approximately 85% being singletons. The sequencing sample was made of peripheral blood. The source of this sequence is a man aged 40-55 years who had recovered from COVID-19.

CDR3 loop: CASSPGQGNSPLHF. The CDR3 nucleotides read TGTGCCAGCTCACCAGGACAGGGTAATTCACCCCTCCACTTT. This sequence joins TRBV18 and TRBJ1-6, with 8 positions matching TRBD1. This CDR3 region has 14 residues. Germline V gene sequence: CDR1 KGHSH, CDR2 LQKENI. Unmatched junction bases numbered 0, after V lost 2 bases and J lost 6 bases. The full variable domain, in which reference TRBV18 and TRBJ1-6 provide the parts outside the CDR3, is NAGVMQNPRHLVRRRGQEARLRCSPMKGHSHVYWYRQLPEEGLKFMVYLQKENIIDESGMPKERFSAEFPKEGPSILRIQQVVRGDSAAYFCASSPGQGNSPLHFGNGTRLTVT.